This T cell receptor (beta chain) derives from a study of response to subunit inactivated influenza vaccine. CDR1 and CDR2 (germline): DFQATT, SNEGSKA (reference sequence). CDR3 length: 13 residues. After removal of 5 bases from V and 5 bases from J, the junction contained 9 bases not matched to a gene. About this clonotype: Its antigen is unknown.

Study-wide results and caveats: Few additional T cells are recruited per seasonal influenza vaccination, authors suggested.

TCRdb processed the RT-PCR reads anew with MiXCR; each CDR3 protein has one entry. The profile shows about 780,000 distinct CDR3 sequences, approximately 17% of them singletons. The chain links TRBV20-1 to TRBJ2-7, with 7 bases identical to TRBD2. The sequencing here drew on PBMCs from blood, taken more than 4 days after vaccination. This sequence originates from a man aged 50 to 60 who received an inactivated influenza vaccine. CDR3 nucleotide sequence: TGCAGTGCTCAACGGGACTATAAGAACGAGCAGTACTTC. It specifies CSAQRDYKNEQYF.